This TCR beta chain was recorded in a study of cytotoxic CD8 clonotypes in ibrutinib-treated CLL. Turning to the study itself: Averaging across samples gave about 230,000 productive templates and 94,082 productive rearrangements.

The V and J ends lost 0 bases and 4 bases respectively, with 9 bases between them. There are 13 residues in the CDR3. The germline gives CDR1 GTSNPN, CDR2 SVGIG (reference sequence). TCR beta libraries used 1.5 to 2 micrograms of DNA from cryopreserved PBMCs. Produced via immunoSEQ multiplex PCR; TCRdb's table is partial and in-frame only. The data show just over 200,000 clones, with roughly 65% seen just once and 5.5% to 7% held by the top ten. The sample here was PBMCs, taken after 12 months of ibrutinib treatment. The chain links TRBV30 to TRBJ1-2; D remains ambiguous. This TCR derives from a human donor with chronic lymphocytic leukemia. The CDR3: CAWSVQTGYGYTF. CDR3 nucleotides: TGTGCCTGGAGTGTCCAGACGGGCTATGGCTACACCTTC.